This T cell receptor beta chain was identified during a study of T cells after yellow fever vaccination (dated by TCRdb to the late 2010s). Background on the whole study: Libraries from fractions with low cell numbers were prepared with the SMART-Seq v4 Ultra Low Input RNA kit. To track T-cell clones before and after primary and booster YFV17D yellow fever vaccination, bulk TCR alpha and beta repertoires were sequenced longitudinally. Two healthy male donors made up the cohort, one aged 18 to 29 years and the other aged 30 to 40 years. Blood samples were taken at several timepoints before and after primary and secondary immunization, and bulk PBMC replicates and cell subsets were isolated.

The sample's treatment or condition label, in plain terms: live attenuated yellow fever vaccine strain. A standard Ficoll-Paque protocol was used to isolate PBMCs from peripheral blood. CD4 and CD8 T-cell fractions were isolated with Dynabeads CD4 and CD8 positive selection kits. TriZol was used to extract RNA from bulk PBMCs, CD4 and CD8 fractions, and dextramer-positive and dextramer-negative fractions. What the work shows at the level of the full study, not this receptor alone: The secondary T-cell response was found to be weaker but faster than the primary response, with a peak reached on day 5 rather than on day 15. A small fraction of clonotypes showed up in both the CD4 and CD8 compartments, probably as a result of convergent recombination. Only a couple of donors were included in the study, so the extent to which the findings can be generalized is limited. After the booster, most clones that had expanded after primary vaccination were detected again (nearly 97% of CD4 and over 75% of CD8), suggesting broad maintenance of memory. Computational filtering was needed because FACS-sorted repertoires could contain abundant contaminating clonotypes from the bulk population.

Points on this clonotype: This clone's antigen is unknown. No base quality values were provided; no much bigger clone lies one nucleotide off.

TCR cDNA was made using 5'RACE template switching, a step that added a universal primer site and unique molecular identifiers. Priming of cDNA synthesis was performed from both the TCR alpha and TCR beta constant segments. Library amplification involved two PCR steps, and the second step added sample barcodes and sequencing adapters. Sequencing of the libraries was done on either Illumina HiSeq 2500 (2x100 bp) or NovaSeq (2x150 bp). In the paper's pipeline: MIGEC was used to demultiplex reads and collapse the reads into UMI consensus sequences, and MiXCR was used for V(D)J alignment. Using edgeR on replicate PBMC samples, clonotypes were called vaccine-responding if FDR was below 0.01 and the log2 fold change was above 5 up to day 15. Bulk clonotypes were assigned CD4 or CD8 identity according to which sequenced CD4 or CD8 repertoire held them at higher abundance. TCRdb took the public reads, trimmed them with fastp at Q25, ran MiXCR for clone calling and kept in-frame beta chains. Rows matching on CDR3 protein sequence are summarized as one entry with the most common DNA and genes. TCRdb's processing, not the authors', yielded these V and J calls. Here the sample has around 300,000 distinct CDR3 sequences; over 10% occur a single time. The ten largest clones take up approximately 0.49% of the sample.

The source material was CD4+ T cells sorted from PBMCs, sampled 45 days after the yellow fever booster vaccination. The source of this sequence is a man aged 30-40 years who received the YFV17D yellow fever vaccine.

The nucleotides are TGCAGTGCAGCGAGCGGGATGAACAATGAGCAGTTCTTC. Its amino acids are CSAASGMNNEQFF. In this chain, TRBV20-1 is recombined with TRBJ2-1, with TRBD2 identical over 7 junction bases. The CDR3, cysteine through phenylalanine, is 13 amino acids long. The DNA shown is the 39-base CDR3, in frame from base 1. Relative to germline, V is missing 6 bases and J is missing 5 bases, with 7 bases of the junction outside any gene match. The germline V gene (reference sequence) yields DFQATT for CDR1 and SNEGSKA for CDR2.